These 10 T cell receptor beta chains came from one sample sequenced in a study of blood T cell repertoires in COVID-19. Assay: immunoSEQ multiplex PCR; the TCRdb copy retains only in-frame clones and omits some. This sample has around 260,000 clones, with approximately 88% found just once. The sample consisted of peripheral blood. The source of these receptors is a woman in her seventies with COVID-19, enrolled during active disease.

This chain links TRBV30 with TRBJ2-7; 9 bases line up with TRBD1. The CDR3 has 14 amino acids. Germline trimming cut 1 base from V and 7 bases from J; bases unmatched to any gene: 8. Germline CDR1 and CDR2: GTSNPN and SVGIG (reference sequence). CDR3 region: CAWSAGTGLLEQYF. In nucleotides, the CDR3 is TGTGCCTGGAGTGCCGGGACAGGGCTTTTGGAGCAGTACTTC.

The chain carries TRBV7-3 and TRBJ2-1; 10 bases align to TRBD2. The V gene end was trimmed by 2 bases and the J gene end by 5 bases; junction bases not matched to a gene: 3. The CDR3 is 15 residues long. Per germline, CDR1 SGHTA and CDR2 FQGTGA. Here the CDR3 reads CASSLGLAGDNEQFF. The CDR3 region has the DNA TGTGCCAGCAGCTTAGGTCTAGCGGGAGACAATGAGCAGTTCTTC.

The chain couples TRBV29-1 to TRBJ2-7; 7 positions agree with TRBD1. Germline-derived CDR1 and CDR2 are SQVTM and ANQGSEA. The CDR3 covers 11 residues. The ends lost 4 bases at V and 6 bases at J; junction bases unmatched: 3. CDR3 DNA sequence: TGCAGCGTTGGCACAGGGGTCGAGCAGTACTTC. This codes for CSVGTGVEQYF.

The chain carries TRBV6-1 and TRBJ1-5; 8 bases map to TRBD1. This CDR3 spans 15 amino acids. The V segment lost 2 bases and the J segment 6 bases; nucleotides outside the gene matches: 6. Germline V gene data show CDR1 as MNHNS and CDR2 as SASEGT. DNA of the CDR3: TGTGCCAGCAGTGAAATGGCAGGGGGCTTTCAGCCCCAGCATTTT. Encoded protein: CASSEMAGGFQPQHF.

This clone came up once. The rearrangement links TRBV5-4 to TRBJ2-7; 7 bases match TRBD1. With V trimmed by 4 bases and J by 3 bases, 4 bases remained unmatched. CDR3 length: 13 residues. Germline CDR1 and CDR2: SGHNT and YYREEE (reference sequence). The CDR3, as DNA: TGTGCCAGCAGCCGGGACAGATTCTACGAGCAGTACTTC. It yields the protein CASSRDRFYEQYF.

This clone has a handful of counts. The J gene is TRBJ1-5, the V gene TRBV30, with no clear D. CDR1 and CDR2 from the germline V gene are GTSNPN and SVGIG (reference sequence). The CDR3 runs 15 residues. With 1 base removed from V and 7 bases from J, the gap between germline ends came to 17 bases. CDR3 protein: CAWSGGQTGGQPQHF. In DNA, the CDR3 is TGTGCCTGGAGTGGAGGGCAGACCGGCGGGCAGCCCCAGCATTTT.

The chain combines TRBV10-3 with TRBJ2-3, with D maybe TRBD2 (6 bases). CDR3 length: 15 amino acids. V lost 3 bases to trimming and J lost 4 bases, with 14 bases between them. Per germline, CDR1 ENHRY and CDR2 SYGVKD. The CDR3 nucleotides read TGTGCCATCAGTGAACTTTCGGGAGCGGCAGATACGCAGTATTTT. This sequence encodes CAISELSGAADTQYF.

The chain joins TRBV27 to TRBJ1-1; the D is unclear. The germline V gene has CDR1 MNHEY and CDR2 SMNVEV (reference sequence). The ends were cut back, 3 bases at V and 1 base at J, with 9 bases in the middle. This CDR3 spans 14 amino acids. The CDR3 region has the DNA TGTGCCAGCAGTTTTAATACTCAGAACACTGAAGCTTTCTTT. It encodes CASSFNTQNTEAFF.

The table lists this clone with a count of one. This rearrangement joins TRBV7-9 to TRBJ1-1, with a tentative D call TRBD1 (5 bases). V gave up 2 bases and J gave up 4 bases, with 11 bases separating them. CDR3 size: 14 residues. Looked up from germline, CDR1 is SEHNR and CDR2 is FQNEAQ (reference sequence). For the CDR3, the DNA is TGTGCCAGCAGCTTAAAAGGGGCTGGCACTGAAGCTTTCTTT. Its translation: CASSLKGAGTEAFF.

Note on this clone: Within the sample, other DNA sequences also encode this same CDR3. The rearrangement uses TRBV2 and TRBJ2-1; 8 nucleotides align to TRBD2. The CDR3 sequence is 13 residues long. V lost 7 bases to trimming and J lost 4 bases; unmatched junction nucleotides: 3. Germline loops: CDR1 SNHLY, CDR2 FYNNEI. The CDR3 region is CASTAGGYNEQFF. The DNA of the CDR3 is TGTGCCAGCACGGCGGGAGGATACAATGAGCAGTTCTTC.